Reported below is one T cell receptor beta chain. Its antigen remains unidentified. Library preparation for TCR beta used quantitative 5'-RACE with molecular barcodes. Using its own MiXCR run on the 5' RACE reads, TCRdb lists one record per CDR3 protein. The sample yields some 450,000 distinct CDR3 sequences, under 20% seen once. This sample was taken from a study of CD8 T cells in ankylosing spondylitis. Germline CDR1 and CDR2: DFQATT and SNEGSKA (reference sequence). The CDR3 consists of 15 residues. V was pared by 0 bases and J by 4 bases, with 13 bases between. Findings of the study overall: Enrichment of disease-linked clones was reportedly significant in matched ankylosing spondylitis synovial fluid. What seemed typical of ankylosing spondylitis blood was a TCR beta motif built from about eight highly homologous variants. Earlier literature documents some of the motif variants in reactive arthritis synovial fluid and blood. Researchers report that disease-linked clones proved CD8+ and relatively rare in peripheral blood.

The sample consisted of blood, either unsorted or a sorted T cell fraction (not recorded which). The chain carries TRBV20-1 and TRBJ2-1; D is perhaps TRBD2 (6 bases). This clonotype originated in a male donor with ankylosing spondylitis. In nucleotides, the CDR3 is TGCAGTGCTAGAGAACCGGGAGTGGGATACAATGAGCAGTTCTTC. Protein: CSAREPGVGYNEQFF.